This T cell receptor beta chain derives from a study of human T cells and chemical hapten exposure (dated by TCRdb to the early 2020s). With regard to the full study: For sensitization, 2% DPC in acetone was applied to a roughly 2 cm by roughly 2 cm area of upper inner arm skin. Patient blood was sampled pre-sensitization (week 0) and at 2, 6 and about 24 weeks after DPC sensitization. Patch testing was done on the upper back using Finn chambers containing 0.01% DPC, and results were scored after 6 days according to International Contact Dermatitis Research Group standards. Throughout the approximately 25-week study period, patients were also given weekly therapeutic DPC doses on the scalp. Peripheral blood TCR repertoire changes were tracked in vivo in alopecia patients during primary and secondary sensitization to the hapten diphenylcyclopropenone (DPC). Some 29 alopecia patients gave blood for TCR sequencing at one to four time points (pre-sensitization, 2, 6 and 24 weeks). Most of the patients in the cohort were female, and the cohort covered alopecia areata with under or over 50% scalp involvement, alopecia totalis and alopecia universalis. The libraries were sequenced as a pool, and the TCR yield per sample differed mostly because of small variations in library volumes within the pool.

Receptor amplification or capture employed RACE. Data came from a NextSeq 500. Library preparation attached unique molecular identifiers to individual cDNA molecules for quantitative, reproducible TCR counting. For every blood RNA sample, sequencing covered both the TCR alpha and TCR beta chains. The study's processing was this. A median of roughly 98,000 TCRs per sample was observed, with a range of 23,224 to 690,600. V, J and CDR3 annotation of the TCR reads was performed with the Decombinator software suite. For PS versus PT1 abundance plots, all samples were subsampled to the same number of TCRs (28,000). TCRs were defined as expanded if absent before sensitization and observed at least eight times at the 2-week time point. Through fastp at Q25 and MiXCR, TCRdb rebuilt clones from the public reads, retaining in-frame beta chains. Duplicate CDR3 protein sequences are folded into a single record with the most common DNA and genes. These V and J calls rely on TCRdb rather than the paper's analysis. The sample table holds about 190,000 distinct CDR3 sequences, of which about 25% were seen once. The ten largest clones take up 2% to 2.5% of the sample.

The meaning of the sample's time point label: patch test 3, about 24 weeks after DPC sensitization. Explained via the paper, the treatment or condition label denotes: therapeutic diphenylcyclopropenone sensitization with weekly scalp DPC. At each patch-test visit, blood was drawn before the patch test was applied. Patients were eligible if aged 18 to 70, diagnosed with alopecia and judged suitable for DPC therapy, and pregnant patients were excluded. Unfractionated whole blood was collected in Tempus Blood RNA tubes, and total RNA was extracted from that blood. Its CDR3 holds 15 amino acids, cysteine through phenylalanine. The entry retains the CDR3 DNA only, 45 bases that are in frame from base 1. Via the germline V gene (reference sequence), CDR1 is DFQATT and CDR2 SNEGSKA. V is pruned by 3 bases and J by 3 bases, leaving 5 bases of the junction without a gene match. General conclusions and limits of the study: Expanded TCRs formed significantly more large CDR3 similarity clusters than pre-sensitization or healthy control sets, consistent with antigen-driven responses. DPC sensitization did not change the number of TCRs with a frequency above 1 in 1000, and there was no evidence of changes in global repertoire structure. Repeated subsampling changed both the strength of the expansion versus patch-test correlation and the threshold at which that correlation became significant. All patients had alopecia, a presumed autoimmune disease, so their immune response might differ from that of healthy individuals. The number of PT1 expanded TCRs positively correlated with patch test score, significant at thresholds 8, 16 and 32 but not 4.

This clonotype occurred a few times. The antigen it recognizes is unknown. The record has no base qualities; no much larger clone is one base away. This receptor was identified in a woman aged 40 to 50 with alopecia areata. Some clones in this sample may be carry-over from other donors' samples. The sequence is built from TRBV20-1 and TRBJ2-3, with 11 junctional bases fitting TRBD2. The specimen comprised whole blood, sampled in connection with sensitization to the hapten diphenylcyclopropenone (DPC). The DNA reads TGCAGTGCTAGGGAAACTAGCGGGAGAACAGATACGCAGTATTTT. The encoded protein is CSARETSGRTDTQYF.